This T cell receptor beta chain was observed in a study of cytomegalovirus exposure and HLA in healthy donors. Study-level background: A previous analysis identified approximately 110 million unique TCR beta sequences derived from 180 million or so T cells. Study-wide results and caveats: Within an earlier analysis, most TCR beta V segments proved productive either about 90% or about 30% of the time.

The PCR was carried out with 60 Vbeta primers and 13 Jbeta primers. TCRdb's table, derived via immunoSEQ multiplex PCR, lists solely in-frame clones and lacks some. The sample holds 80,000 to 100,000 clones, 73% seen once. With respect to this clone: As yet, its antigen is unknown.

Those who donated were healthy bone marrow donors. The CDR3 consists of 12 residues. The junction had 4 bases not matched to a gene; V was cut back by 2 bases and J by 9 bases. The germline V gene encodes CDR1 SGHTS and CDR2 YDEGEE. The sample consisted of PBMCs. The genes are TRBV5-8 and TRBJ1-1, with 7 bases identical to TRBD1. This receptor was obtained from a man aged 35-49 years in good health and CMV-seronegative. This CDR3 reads CASSFGGGKAFF. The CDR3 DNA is TGTGCCAGCAGCTTCGGAGGGGGCAAAGCTTTCTTT.